This T cell receptor beta chain was obtained from a study of T cells in Graves' hyperthyroidism and ophthalmopathy. Researchers took RNA transcripts and amplified the TCR beta CDR3 regions from them. The study used the HTBI primer set for a first-round RT-PCR of the TCR CDR3. One entry per CDR3 protein, called by TCRdb with MiXCR from the multiplex PCR reads. The repertoire holds about 270,000 distinct CDR3 sequences, with about 20% as singletons. CDR1 and CDR2 (germline): KGHDR, SFDVKD. V gave up 3 bases and J gave up 5 bases, with 13 bases separating them. This CDR3 has 14 amino acids. The clonotype was recovered from a man aged 30 to 45 with Graves' ophthalmopathy. This chain links TRBV24-1 with TRBJ2-7; possibly TRBD1 for D (6 bases). The sequenced sample was blood. CDR3 region: CATSDPDSRHEQYF. Written as DNA, the CDR3 is TGTGCCACCAGTGATCCGGACAGCCGCCACGAGCAGTACTTC.